Given below is one TCR beta chain in context. Its antigen is not identified. Described time point: baseline pretreatment blood. The treatment is: 15 Gy SBRT to primary tumor, nephrectomy 4 weeks later. Blood was sampled at baseline, 2 weeks and 4 weeks after SBRT. In germline, CDR1 is MNHEY, CDR2 SVGAGI. Trimming removed 5 bases from V and 0 bases from J, with 8 bases in between. The CDR3 covers 14 residues. Here immunoSEQ multiplex PCR was the method, and the copy in TCRdb shows in-frame clones only, minus some. The sample has 130,000 to 150,000 clones; around nine tenths are singletons. This sample is drawn from a study of radiation and T cells in renal cell carcinoma. Study-wide points: Without pretreatment biopsies, baseline tumor clonotype presence was undetermined. From baseline, blood top tumor clonotypes peaked at 2 weeks post-radiation.

The chain carries TRBV6-5 and TRBJ1-5; D call uncertain. The source is a woman between 50 and 59 years old with renal cell carcinoma. The sequenced sample was blood, obtained from a patient whose treatment included radiotherapy and nephrectomy. DNA of the CDR3: TGTGCCAGCAGTCGGACGGGTAGCAATCAGCCCCAGCATTTT. It translates to CASSRTGSNQPQHF.